This T cell receptor (beta chain) was identified during a study of shared clonotypes between healthy human individuals. Assay used: immunoSEQ multiplex PCR; TCRdb lists only in-frame clones, some missing. The sample consists of 2 million to 2.5 million clones, 90% to 95% of them appearing once. The CDR3 runs 10 residues. V was pared by 9 bases and J by 4 bases, with 5 bases between. From germline, CDR1 is MNHNS and CDR2 SASEGT. The chain is built from TRBV6-1 and TRBJ2-3; D is ambiguous. Sequenced: naive CD4+ T cells sorted from blood. Subset here: CD45RA+ positively selected. This sequence originates from a man younger than 30 in good health. The CDR3 region is CASNSDTQYF. Here the CDR3 DNA reads TGTGCCAGTAACTCAGATACGCAGTATTTT.